The 5 T cell receptor beta chains reported below all come from one sample, sequenced in a study of CD8 T cells in Susac syndrome. Random hexamers primed reverse transcription of about 0.5 to 1 ug RNA. TCRdb recomputed calls from the immunoSEQ multiplex PCR reads with MiXCR, one row per CDR3 protein. The table has 120,000 or so distinct CDR3 sequences, about 95% seen once. Sequenced material: CD8+ T cells from PBMCs. These receptors all stem from a human donor with Susac syndrome.

The J gene is TRBJ2-1, the V gene TRBV9, with TRBD1 matching over 7 bases. Trimming removed 5 bases from V and 1 base from J; junction bases left unmatched: 6. The CDR3 spans 15 residues. Germline V CDR1 and CDR2: SGDLS, YYNGEE. The CDR3 coding sequence is TGTGCCAGCAGTTACTCAGGGGGTTCCTACAATGAGCAGTTCTTC. Translating gives CASSYSGGSYNEQFF. The whole variable domain, filled in from reference TRBV9 and TRBJ2-1, reads DSGVTQTPKHLITATGQRVTLRCSPRSGDLSVYWYQQSLDQGLQFLIQYYNGEERAKGNILERFSAQQFPDLHSELNLSSLELGDSALYFCASSYSGGSYNEQFFGPGTRLTVL.

This clonotype is a singleton in its sample. The chain is built from TRBV4-3 and TRBJ2-7, with 14 bases identical to TRBD2. Germline values: CDR1 LGHNA, CDR2 YSLEER. The CDR3 length is 15 residues. V shed 4 bases and J 7 bases; nucleotides not matched to a gene: 6. The CDR3: CASSPGLAGEGEQYF. In nucleotides, the CDR3 is TGCGCCAGCAGCCCGGGACTAGCGGGAGAAGGGGAGCAGTACTTC.

The genes are TRBV29-1 and TRBJ2-6; the D gene is possibly TRBD2 (6 bases). The CDR3 runs 15 residues. CDR1 SQVTM and CDR2 ANQGSEA come from the germline V gene. Between the trimmed V and J ends, which lost 1 base and 2 bases, there was a span of 9 bases. The CDR3, as DNA: TGCAGCGTTGAAGTTGGGGGGACTGGGGCCAACGTCCTGACTTTC. Protein: CSVEVGGTGANVLTF.

This clonotype was detected only once. The rearrangement links TRBV20-1 to TRBJ1-2; D gene uncertain. The CDR3 runs to 11 residues. The germline CDR1 and CDR2 sequences are DFQATT and SNEGSKA (reference sequence). Trimming left V 4 bases short and J 7 bases short, with 10 bases between. The CDR3 region is CSATRSAGYTF. CDR3 nucleotides: TGCAGTGCTACTAGATCTGCTGGCTACACCTTC.

The chain joins TRBV4-1 to TRBJ2-3; TRBD1 might be the D (5 bases). V was pared by 0 bases and J by 2 bases, with 12 bases between. The CDR3 contains 16 residues. The V gene's germline CDR1 is MGHRA and CDR2 YSYEKL. The CDR3, as DNA: TGCGCCAGCAGCCAAGATCCTCTAGGACACACAGATACGCAGTATTTT. Translation gives CASSQDPLGHTDTQYF.